This is a list of T cell receptor beta chains from one sample in a study of blood T cell repertoires in COVID-19. The assay was immunoSEQ multiplex PCR, and TCRdb's table has in-frame clones only and misses some. The repertoire consists of under 100,000 clones, with 80% to 90% occurring once and the leading ten covering about 4.8%. Sequences were obtained from peripheral blood. These TCRs come from a man aged 50-59 years with active COVID-19. Both conserved end residues are part of each CDR3. D genes are given only for firm matches. Some rows have no size entry. The others give once, few or many, or a class for an expanded clone.

j_gene	len	v_gene	d_gene	abundance	CDR3nt	CDR3aa
TRBJ1-5	15	TRBV4-2	NA	NA	TGTGCCAGCAGCCAAGCCGGCGGATCCAATCAGCCCCAGCATTTT	CASSQAGGSNQPQHF
TRBJ1-2	16	TRBV28	NA	once	TGTGCCAGCACCCTAGGTTATGGTACATCTAACTATGGCTACACCTTC	CASTLGYGTSNYGYTF
TRBJ2-7	15	TRBV5-4	TRBD2	once	TGTGCCAGCAGCTTGGGATCTCGCGGGGGGCGAGAGCAGTACTTC	CASSLGSRGGREQYF
TRBJ2-2	16	TRBV24-1	NA	NA	TGTGCCACCTCGTCGGGGGAGCCCGCGAACACCGGGGAGCTGTTTTTT	CATSSGEPANTGELFF
TRBJ2-1	13	TRBV6-4	TRBD1	NA	TGTGCCAGCAGTGGACAGGGGGGGAATGAGCAGTTCTTC	CASSGQGGNEQFF
TRBJ1-2	13	TRBV7-2	NA	NA	TGTGCCAGCAGCCCGGCGGGTACCTATGGCTACACCTTC	CASSPAGTYGYTF
TRBJ2-7	14	TRBV19	NA	few	TGTGCCAGTAGTCCCGGGGTCGGCTCCTACGAGCAGTACTTC	CASSPGVGSYEQYF
TRBJ1-6	13	TRBV7-8	NA	NA	TGTGCCAGCAGTTTCAAGGAGGGTTCACCCCTCCACTTT	CASSFKEGSPLHF
TRBJ1-5	14	TRBV5-6	TRBD1	NA	TGTGCCAGCAGCTTCGGGACAGGGGATCAGCCCCAGCATTTT	CASSFGTGDQPQHF
TRBJ2-3	14	TRBV3-1/TRBV3-2	TRBD2	NA	TGTGCCAGCAGCCAGACTAGCGGGAGTGATACGCAGTATTTT	CASSQTSGSDTQYF
TRBJ2-1	16	TRBV4-1	NA	NA	TGCGCCAGCAGCCAAGAACGGGAGCCCCGTTACAATGAGCAGTTCTTC	CASSQEREPRYNEQFF
TRBJ1-4	15	TRBV2	TRBD1	NA	TGTGCCAGCAGTGGCCCCCGGACAGGGGTCGTGGGACTGTTTTTT	CASSGPRTGVVGLFF
TRBJ1-2	17	TRBV28	NA	NA	TGTGCCAGCAGTTTATTTCTCGGGACTCAGGGAGGCTATGGCTACACCTTC	CASSLFLGTQGGYGYTF
TRBJ2-5	16	TRBV7-2	TRBD2	once	TGTGCCAGCAGCTTGCGAGGCGGGAGGCTCCAAGAGACCCAGTACTTC	CASSLRGGRLQETQYF
TRBJ1-2	18	TRBV7-9	TRBD1	few	TGTGCCAGCAGCTTATTTACGGGGACCACAGGGGTTTTTTATGGCTACACCTTC	CASSLFTGTTGVFYGYTF
TRBJ1-2	13	TRBV6-1	NA	NA	TGTGCCAGCAGTGATGGTGAGCGCTATGGCTACACCTTC	CASSDGERYGYTF
TRBJ2-1	16	TRBV5-5	TRBD1	NA	TGTGCCAGCAGCTTGGGGGACAGCAGTAGTTACAGTAAGCAGTTCTTC	CASSLGDSSSYSKQFF
TRBJ1-2	13	TRBV5-4	NA	NA	TGTGCCAGCAGCCCGCGGGGGGCCTATGGCTACACCTTC	CASSPRGAYGYTF
TRBJ2-2	14	TRBV6-4	TRBD1	NA	TGTGCCAGCAGATTACAGGGGGAAACCGGGGAGCTGTTTTTT	CASRLQGETGELFF
TRBJ1-1	18	TRBV27	NA	NA	TGTGCCAGCAGTTCCAGGGGATACAGGGCAGTGGGGAACACTGAAGCTTTCTTT	CASSSRGYRAVGNTEAFF
TRBJ1-2	12	TRBV6-1	NA	NA	TGTGCCAGCAGTGAATATCTGTATGGCTACACCTTC	CASSEYLYGYTF
TRBJ1-5	15	TRBV9	NA	NA	TGTGCCAGCAGCGTAGGCCAGGGTGGTAGTCAGCCCCAGCATTTT	CASSVGQGGSQPQHF
TRBJ2-2	16	TRBV11-3	NA	NA	TGTGCCAGCAGCCCCGAGGAGTGGATAAGTCCCGGGGAGCTGTTTTTT	CASSPEEWISPGELFF
TRBJ2-5	16	TRBV7-9	NA	NA	TGTGCCAGCAGCTTAGGGGTAGCCTTGTACCAAGAGACCCAGTACTTC	CASSLGVALYQETQYF
TRBJ2-2	16	TRBV7-3	TRBD2	NA	TGTGCCAGCAGCTCCCAGGGACTAGCGCTCACCGGGGAGCTGTTTTTT	CASSSQGLALTGELFF
TRBJ1-2	14	TRBV12-5	NA	NA	TGTGCTAGTGGTTTGGCCCGACAGACCTATGGCTACACCTTC	CASGLARQTYGYTF
TRBJ1-4	17	TRBV5-8	NA	NA	TGTGCCAGCAGCTCGGTCGAGGGAGGGTTTGGTAATGAAAAACTGTTTTTT	CASSSVEGGFGNEKLFF
TRBJ2-7	15	TRBV11-2	TRBD1	NA	TGTGCCAGCAGCTCTGGCCCAGGGGGCTCCTACGAGCAGTACTTC	CASSSGPGGSYEQYF
TRBJ2-2	14	TRBV19	NA	NA	TGTGCCAGTAGTATCCTTACAGGGACCGGGGAGCTGTTTTTT	CASSILTGTGELFF
TRBJ2-3	13	TRBV7-3	TRBD1	NA	TGTGCCAGCAGCCGGGACAGCTCAGATACGCAGTATTTT	CASSRDSSDTQYF
TRBJ2-7	16	TRBV19	TRBD2	NA	TGTGCCAGTAGTCACGGCGGACTAGCGGGAGTGCGCGAGCAGTACTTC	CASSHGGLAGVREQYF
TRBJ2-7	13	TRBV7-9	NA	NA	TGTGCCAGCAGCTTAAGTGAGGGAAGCGAGCAGTACTTC	CASSLSEGSEQYF
TRBJ2-6	15	TRBV3-1/TRBV3-2	TRBD1	NA	TGTGCCAGCAGGCACAGGGGATCTGGGGCCAACGTCCTGACTTTC	CASRHRGSGANVLTF
TRBJ2-7	16	TRBV28	TRBD2	NA	TGTGCCAGCAGTTCGACGAGCGGGAGGGCCTTATACGAGCAGTACTTC	CASSSTSGRALYEQYF
TRBJ2-3	15	TRBV3-1/TRBV3-2	NA	NA	TGTGCCAGCAGCCATCCCGGGGGGCGCTCAGATACGCAGTATTTT	CASSHPGGRSDTQYF
TRBJ2-2	15	TRBV18	NA	NA	TGTGCCAGCTCACCAGGAGGGCGCGGCACCGGGGAGCTGTTTTTT	CASSPGGRGTGELFF
TRBJ1-2	16	TRBV3-1/TRBV3-2	NA	NA	TGTGCCAGCAGCCAAAGTTCGGGGGGCGTCGCTAAAGGCTACACCTTC	CASSQSSGGVAKGYTF
TRBJ2-1	17	TRBV25-1	TRBD2	NA	TGTGCCAGCAGTGAATCCCTCGGGACTAGCGGGAGTAAGGAGCAGTTCTTC	CASSESLGTSGSKEQFF
TRBJ1-6	13	TRBV7-9	TRBD1	NA	TGTGCCAGCAGCAAAGACAGGGATGATTCCCTCCACTTT	CASSKDRDDSLHF
TRBJ1-1	16	TRBV19	NA	NA	TGTGCCAGTAGTATAGATCCAGGGCGAGTACGCACTGAAGCTTTCTTT	CASSIDPGRVRTEAFF
TRBJ2-5	15	TRBV7-3	TRBD2	NA	TGTGCCAGCAGCTTAACTAGCGGGGGGTTGGAGACCCAGTACTTC	CASSLTSGGLETQYF
TRBJ2-7	15	TRBV24-1	NA	NA	TGTGCCACCAGTGATACCCGAGCCACAGGGTACGAGCAGTACTTC	CATSDTRATGYEQYF
TRBJ2-2	14	TRBV6-1	NA	few	TGTGCCAGCAGTGAACAGGTGACCACCGGGGAGCTGTTTTTT	CASSEQVTTGELFF
TRBJ2-1	11	TRBV7-9	NA	few	TGTGCCAGCAGCCGCGAGGGTGAGCAGTTCTTC	CASSREGEQFF
TRBJ1-3	17	TRBV9	TRBD1	NA	TGTGCCAGCAGCGCTCCCTTACAGGGGATCTCTGGAAACACCATATATTTT	CASSAPLQGISGNTIYF
TRBJ2-7	17	TRBV7-9	NA	NA	TGTGCCAGCAGCCCCCCACGAAAGGCGGGGCCACCCTACGAGCAGTACTTC	CASSPPRKAGPPYEQYF
TRBJ2-3	16	TRBV18	TRBD1	NA	TGTGCCAGCTCACCTAACACAGGGGGCGCCACAGATACGCAGTATTTT	CASSPNTGGATDTQYF